Listed here are 9 T cell receptor beta chains from one sample, sequenced in a study of blood T cell repertoires in COVID-19. Profiling relied on immunoSEQ multiplex PCR, and the TCRdb table lists in-frame clones only, not all of them. The sample holds approximately 50,000 clones, about three quarters seen once. Input material: peripheral blood. These receptors came from a man between 65 and 85 years old with active or convalescent COVID-19.

The V and J genes are TRBV5-1 and TRBJ2-3, with 11 bases matching TRBD2. Germline V lookup: CDR1 SGHRS, CDR2 YFSETQ. CDR3 length equals 15 residues. The V segment lost 8 bases and the J segment 1 base; nucleotides outside the gene matches: 6. The CDR3 is CASFPGLAGTDTQYF. DNA of the CDR3: TGCGCCAGTTTTCCGGGACTAGCGGGCACAGATACGCAGTATTTT. The complete variable domain, with remaining parts taken from reference TRBV5-1 and TRBJ2-3, reads KAGVTQTPRYLIKTRGQQVTLSCSPISGHRSVSWYQQTPGQGLQFLFEYFSETQRNKGNFPGRFSGRQFSNSRSEMNVSTLELGDSALYLCASFPGLAGTDTQYFGPGTRLTVL.

This clone has more than one count but fewer than ten. The gene calls are TRBV4-2 and TRBJ2-5, with 8 nucleotides matching TRBD1. Per the germline V gene, CDR1 is LGHNA and CDR2 is YNFKEQ. V lost 4 bases to trimming and J lost 2 bases; unmatched junction nucleotides: 3. The CDR3 is 14 residues long. CDR3 region: CASSPGTGQETQYF. DNA of the CDR3: TGTGCCAGCAGCCCCGGGACAGGTCAAGAGACCCAGTACTTC.

This chain connects TRBV7-9 to TRBJ1-3; 7 bases align to TRBD1. The CDR3 consists of 15 residues. Germline assignment: CDR1 SEHNR and CDR2 FQNEAQ (reference sequence). V lost 2 bases and J lost 0; bases outside the gene matches: 1. The CDR3: CASSLQGGSGNTIYF. The CDR3 coding sequence is TGTGCCAGCAGCTTACAGGGGGGCTCTGGAAACACCATATATTTT.

This clone was observed a few times. This chain joins TRBV19 and TRBJ2-7, with D possibly being TRBD2 (6 bases). Germline V gives CDR1 LNHDA, CDR2 SQIVND (reference sequence). This CDR3 contains 15 residues. V shed 6 bases and J shed 0 bases, with 15 bases lying between them. The CDR3 reads CASRATGVSSYEQYF. CDR3 in DNA: TGTGCCAGTAGAGCCACGGGGGTCAGCTCCTACGAGCAGTACTTC.

The chain employs TRBV11-3 and TRBJ2-2, with D possibly being TRBD2 (5 bases). Trimming cost V 8 bases and J 9 bases, with 13 bases left between them. Germline values: CDR1 SGHNT, CDR2 YENEEA. The CDR3 sequence is 12 residues long. CDR3 protein: CASSLEGRELFF. For the CDR3, the DNA is TGTGCCAGCTCCCTTGAGGGCCGGGAGCTGTTTTTT.

This rearrangement joins TRBV6-2 or TRBV6-3 to TRBJ2-2; D gene unclear. CDR1 is MNHEY and CDR2 is SVGEGT in the germline V gene. Trimming stripped 5 bases from V and 6 bases from J, with 7 bases between. This CDR3 contains 12 residues. Here the CDR3 DNA reads TGTGCCAGCAGTCACATCGCCGGGGAGCTGTTTTTT. This sequence encodes CASSHIAGELFF.

The rearrangement uses TRBV6-1 and TRBJ2-7; a possible D gene is TRBD1 (5 bases). Per the germline V gene, CDR1 is MNHNS and CDR2 is SASEGT. The CDR3 has 13 residues. V lost 7 bases and J lost 6, with 16 bases in between. The CDR3 nucleotides are TGTGCCAGCATCCAGGGTAATACGGGCGAGCAGTACTTC. This translates into CASIQGNTGEQYF.

This clone was found a few times. The chain has TRBV18 and TRBJ1-1, with 7 bases aligning to TRBD1. V lost 3 bases to trimming and J lost 0 bases; unmatched junction nucleotides: 4. Looked up from germline, CDR1 is KGHSH and CDR2 is LQKENI. CDR3 length equals 15 residues. CDR3 loop: CASSPQGGLNTEAFF. CDR3 in DNA: TGTGCCAGCTCACCGCAAGGGGGCTTGAACACTGAAGCTTTCTTT.

The V call is TRBV5-5, the J call TRBJ2-7; 11 bases agree with TRBD2. With 2 bases clipped from V and 0 bases from J, the junction kept 4 bases outside the gene matches. The CDR3 has 16 residues. The germline gives CDR1 SGHKS, CDR2 YYEKEE (reference sequence). DNA of the CDR3: TGTGCCAGCAGCTTCCCTAGCGGGAGGTCCTCCTACGAGCAGTACTTC. Its translation: CASSFPSGRSSYEQYF.